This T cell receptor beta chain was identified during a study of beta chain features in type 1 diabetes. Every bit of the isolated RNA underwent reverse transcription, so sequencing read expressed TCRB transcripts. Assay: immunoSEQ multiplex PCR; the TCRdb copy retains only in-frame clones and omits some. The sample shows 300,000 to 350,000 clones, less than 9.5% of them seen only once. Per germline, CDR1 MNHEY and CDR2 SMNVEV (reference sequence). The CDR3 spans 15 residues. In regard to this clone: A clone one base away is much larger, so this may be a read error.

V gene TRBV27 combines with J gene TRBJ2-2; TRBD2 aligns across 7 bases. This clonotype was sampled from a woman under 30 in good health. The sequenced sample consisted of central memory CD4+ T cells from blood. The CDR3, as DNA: TGTGCCCGCAGTTTCTTGGGTGGGAGGGCCAGGGAGCTGTTTTTT. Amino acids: CARSFLGGRARELFF.